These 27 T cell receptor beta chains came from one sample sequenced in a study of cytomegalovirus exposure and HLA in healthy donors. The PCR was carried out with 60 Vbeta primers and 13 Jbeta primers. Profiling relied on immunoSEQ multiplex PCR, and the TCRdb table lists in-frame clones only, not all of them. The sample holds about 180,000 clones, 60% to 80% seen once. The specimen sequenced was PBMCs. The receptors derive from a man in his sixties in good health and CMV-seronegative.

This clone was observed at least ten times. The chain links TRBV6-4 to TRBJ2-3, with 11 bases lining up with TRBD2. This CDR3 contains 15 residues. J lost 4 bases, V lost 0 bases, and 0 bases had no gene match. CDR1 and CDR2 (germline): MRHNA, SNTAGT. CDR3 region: CASSDSSGGADTQYF. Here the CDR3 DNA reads TGTGCCAGCAGTGACTCTAGCGGGGGGGCAGATACGCAGTATTTT.

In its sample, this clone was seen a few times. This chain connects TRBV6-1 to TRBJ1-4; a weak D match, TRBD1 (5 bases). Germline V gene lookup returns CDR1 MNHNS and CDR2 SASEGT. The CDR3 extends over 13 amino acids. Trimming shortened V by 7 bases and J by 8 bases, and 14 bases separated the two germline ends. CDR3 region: CASKQGVREKLFF. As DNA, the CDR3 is TGTGCCAGCAAGCAAGGGGTCCGGGAAAAACTGTTTTTT.

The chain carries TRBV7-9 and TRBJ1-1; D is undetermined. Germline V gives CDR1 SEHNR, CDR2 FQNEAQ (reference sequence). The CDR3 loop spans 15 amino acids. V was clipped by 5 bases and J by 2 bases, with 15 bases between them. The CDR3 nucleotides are TGTGCCAGCAGCGACCCCGGGAGGGAAAACACTGAAGCTTTCTTT. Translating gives CASSDPGRENTEAFF.

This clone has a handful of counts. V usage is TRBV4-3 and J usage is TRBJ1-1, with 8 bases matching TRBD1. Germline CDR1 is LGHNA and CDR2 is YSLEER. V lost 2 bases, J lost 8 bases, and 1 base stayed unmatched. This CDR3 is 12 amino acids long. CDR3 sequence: CASSQNRGEAFF. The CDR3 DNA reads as TGCGCCAGCAGCCAAAACAGGGGGGAAGCTTTCTTT.

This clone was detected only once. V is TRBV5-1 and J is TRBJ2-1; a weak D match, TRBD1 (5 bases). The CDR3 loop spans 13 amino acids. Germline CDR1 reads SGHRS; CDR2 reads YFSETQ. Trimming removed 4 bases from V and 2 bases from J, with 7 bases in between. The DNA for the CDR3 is TGCGCCAGCAGCCAGGGTCCCTACAATGAGCAGTTCTTC. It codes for CASSQGPYNEQFF.

The CDR3: CASSQDLSGLVEAFF. DNA of the CDR3: TGTGCCAGCAGCCAAGATCTCTCCGGGTTAGTGGAAGCTTTCTTT. V usage is TRBV4-2 and J usage is TRBJ1-1, with D hard to call. Trimming stripped 0 bases from V and 8 bases from J, with 16 bases between. The CDR3 is 15 amino acids. Germline V gene lookup returns CDR1 LGHNA and CDR2 YNFKEQ.

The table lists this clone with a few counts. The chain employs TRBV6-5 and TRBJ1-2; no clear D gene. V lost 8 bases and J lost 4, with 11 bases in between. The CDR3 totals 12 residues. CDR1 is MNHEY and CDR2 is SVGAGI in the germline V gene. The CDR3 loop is CASLNTGYGYTF. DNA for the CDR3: TGTGCCAGCCTGAATACTGGCTATGGCTACACCTTC.

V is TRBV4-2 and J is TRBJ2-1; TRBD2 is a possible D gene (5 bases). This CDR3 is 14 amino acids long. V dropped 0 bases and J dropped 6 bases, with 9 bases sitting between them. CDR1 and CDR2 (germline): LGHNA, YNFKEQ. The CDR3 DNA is TGTGCCAGCAGCCAAGAAGGTAGCGTCAATGAGCAGTTCTTC. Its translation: CASSQEGSVNEQFF.

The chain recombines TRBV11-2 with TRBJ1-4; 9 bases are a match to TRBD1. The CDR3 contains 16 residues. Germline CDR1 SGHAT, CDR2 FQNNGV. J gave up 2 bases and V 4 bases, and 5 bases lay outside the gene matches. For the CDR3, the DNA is TGTGCCAGCAGCTCCGGACAGGGGTGGACTAATGAAAAACTGTTTTTT. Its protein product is CASSSGQGWTNEKLFF.

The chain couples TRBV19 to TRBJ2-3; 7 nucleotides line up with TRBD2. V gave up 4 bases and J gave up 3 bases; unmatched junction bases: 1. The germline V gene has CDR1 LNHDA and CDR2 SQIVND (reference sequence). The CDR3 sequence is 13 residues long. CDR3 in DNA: TGTGCCAGTAGTAGCGGGAGAACAGATACGCAGTATTTT. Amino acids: CASSSGRTDTQYF.

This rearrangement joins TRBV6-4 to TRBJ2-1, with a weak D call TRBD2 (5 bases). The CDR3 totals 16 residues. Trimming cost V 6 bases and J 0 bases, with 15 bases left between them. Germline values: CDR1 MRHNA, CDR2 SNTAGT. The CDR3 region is CASSPGGFSSYNEQFF. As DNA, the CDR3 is TGTGCCAGCAGCCCCGGCGGGTTCAGCTCCTACAATGAGCAGTTCTTC.

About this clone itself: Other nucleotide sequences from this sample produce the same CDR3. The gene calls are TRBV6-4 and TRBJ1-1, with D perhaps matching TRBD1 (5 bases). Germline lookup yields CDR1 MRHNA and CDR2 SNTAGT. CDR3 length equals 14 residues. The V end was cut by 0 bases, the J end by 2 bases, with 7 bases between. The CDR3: CASSDSDSNTEAFF. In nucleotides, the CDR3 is TGTGCCAGCAGTGACTCAGACAGCAACACTGAAGCTTTCTTT.

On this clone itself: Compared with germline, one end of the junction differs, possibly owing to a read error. The CDR3 is CASSGGQGAGQPQNF. The DNA of the CDR3 is TGTGCCAGCAGTGGCGGACAGGGGGCAGGACAGCCCCAGAATTTT. This chain connects TRBV6-1 to TRBJ1-5; 11 nucleotides match TRBD1. Germline V gene lookup returns CDR1 MNHNS and CDR2 SASEGT. There are 15 residues in the CDR3.

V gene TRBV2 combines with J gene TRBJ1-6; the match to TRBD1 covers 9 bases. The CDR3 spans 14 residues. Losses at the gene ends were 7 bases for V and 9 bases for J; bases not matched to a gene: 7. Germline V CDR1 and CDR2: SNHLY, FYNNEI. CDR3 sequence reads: CASISGTGTSPLHF. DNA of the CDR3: TGTGCCAGCATCTCCGGGACAGGGACTTCACCCCTCCACTTT.

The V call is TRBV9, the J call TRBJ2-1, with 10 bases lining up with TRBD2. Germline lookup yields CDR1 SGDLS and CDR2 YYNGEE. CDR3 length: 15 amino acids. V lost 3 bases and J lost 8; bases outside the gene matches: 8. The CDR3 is CASSASGRALDEQFF. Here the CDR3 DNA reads TGTGCCAGCAGCGCAAGCGGGAGGGCCTTGGATGAGCAGTTCTTC.

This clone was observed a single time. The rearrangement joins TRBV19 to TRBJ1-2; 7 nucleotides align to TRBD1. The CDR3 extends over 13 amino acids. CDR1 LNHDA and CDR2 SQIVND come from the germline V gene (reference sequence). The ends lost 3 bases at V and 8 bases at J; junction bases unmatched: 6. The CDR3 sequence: CASSIDRAGGYTF. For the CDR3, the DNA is TGTGCCAGTAGTATCGACAGGGCGGGGGGCTACACCTTC.

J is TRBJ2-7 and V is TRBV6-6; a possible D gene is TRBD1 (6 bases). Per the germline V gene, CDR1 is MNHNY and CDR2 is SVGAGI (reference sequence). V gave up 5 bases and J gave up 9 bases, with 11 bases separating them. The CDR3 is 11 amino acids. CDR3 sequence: CASSMGQVQYF. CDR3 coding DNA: TGTGCCAGCAGTATGGGACAAGTGCAGTACTTC.

CDR3 sequence (DNA): TGTGCCAGCAGTTTCTTCCAAAGACAGGGGAGGTACGAGCAGTACTTC. Translation: CASSFFQRQGRYEQYF. The chain joins TRBV28 to TRBJ2-7; 8 bases line up with TRBD1. The CDR3 has 16 amino acids. Trimming removed 3 bases from V and 4 bases from J; junction bases left unmatched: 11. Germline CDR1 is MDHEN and CDR2 is SYDVKM.

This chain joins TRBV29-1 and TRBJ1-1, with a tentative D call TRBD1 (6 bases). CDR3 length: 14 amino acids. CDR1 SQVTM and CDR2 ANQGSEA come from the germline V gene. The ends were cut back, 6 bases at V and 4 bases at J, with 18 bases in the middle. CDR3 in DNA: TGCAGCGTAGCCCCAGGGGCATGGGGCACTGAAGCTTTCTTT. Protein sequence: CSVAPGAWGTEAFF.

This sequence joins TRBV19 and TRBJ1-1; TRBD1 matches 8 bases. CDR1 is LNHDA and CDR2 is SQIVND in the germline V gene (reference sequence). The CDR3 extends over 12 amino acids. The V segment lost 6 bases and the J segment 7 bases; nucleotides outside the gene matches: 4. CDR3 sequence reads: CASRHGQGEAFF. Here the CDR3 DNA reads TGTGCCAGTAGGCACGGACAGGGTGAAGCTTTCTTT.

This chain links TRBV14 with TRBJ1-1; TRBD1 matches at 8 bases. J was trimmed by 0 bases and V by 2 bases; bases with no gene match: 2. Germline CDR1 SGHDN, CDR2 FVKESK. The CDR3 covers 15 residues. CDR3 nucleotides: TGTGCCAGCAGCCAAAGGACAGGGATGAACACTGAAGCTTTCTTT. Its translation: CASSQRTGMNTEAFF.

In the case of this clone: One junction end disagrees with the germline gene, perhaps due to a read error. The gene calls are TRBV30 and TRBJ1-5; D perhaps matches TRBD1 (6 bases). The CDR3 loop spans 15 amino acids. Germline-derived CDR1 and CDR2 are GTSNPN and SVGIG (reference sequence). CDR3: CAWSRAGGPNQPQNF. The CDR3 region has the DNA TGTGCCTGGAGCCGAGCGGGGGGCCCCAATCAGCCCCAGAATTTT.

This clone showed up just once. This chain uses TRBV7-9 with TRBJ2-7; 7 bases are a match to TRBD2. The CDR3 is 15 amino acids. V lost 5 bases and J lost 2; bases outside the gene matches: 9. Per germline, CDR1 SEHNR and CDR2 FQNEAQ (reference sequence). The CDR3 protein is CASSPIAGPTYEQYF. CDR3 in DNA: TGTGCCAGCAGCCCCATAGCGGGCCCGACCTACGAGCAGTACTTC.

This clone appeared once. DNA for the CDR3: TGTGCCAGCAGTGAAGAAGGACTAGCGGGGAATGAGCAGTTCTTC. It specifies CASSEEGLAGNEQFF. This chain joins TRBV2 and TRBJ2-1, with 12 bases identical to TRBD2. This CDR3 spans 15 amino acids. J gave up 7 bases and V 1 base, and 2 bases lay outside the gene matches. The germline CDR1 and CDR2 sequences are SNHLY and FYNNEI.

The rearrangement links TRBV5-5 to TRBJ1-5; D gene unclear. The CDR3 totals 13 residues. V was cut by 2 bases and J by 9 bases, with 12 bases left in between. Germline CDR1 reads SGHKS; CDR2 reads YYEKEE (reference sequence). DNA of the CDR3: TGTGCCAGCAGCTTAAGTGCTGGAGGGCCCCAGCATTTT. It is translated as CASSLSAGGPQHF.

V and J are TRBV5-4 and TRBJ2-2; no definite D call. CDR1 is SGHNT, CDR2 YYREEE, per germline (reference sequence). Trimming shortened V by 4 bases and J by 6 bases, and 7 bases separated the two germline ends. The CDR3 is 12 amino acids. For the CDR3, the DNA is TGTGCCAGCAGCCTTTATGCCGGGGAGCTGTTTTTT. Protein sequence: CASSLYAGELFF.

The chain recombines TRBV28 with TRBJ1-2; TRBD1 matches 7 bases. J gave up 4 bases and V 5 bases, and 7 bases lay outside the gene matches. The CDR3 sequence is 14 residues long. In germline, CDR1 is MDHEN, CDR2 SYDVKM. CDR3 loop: CASSPGQPIYGYTF. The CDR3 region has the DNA TGTGCCAGCAGTCCGGGACAGCCAATCTATGGCTACACCTTC.